This T cell receptor (beta chain) was found in a study of breast tumors, draining lymph nodes, adjacent tissues. Study-wide findings and caveats: Tumors had less TCR diversity than lymph nodes, more than nontumor tissue.

TCRdb used MiXCR to reprocess the multiplex PCR reads, holding one entry per CDR3 protein. The sample carries roughly 130,000 distinct CDR3 sequences, approximately 20% recorded once. Breast cancer patients provided tissue from their axillary draining lymph nodes. This clonotype was seen at least ten times. Its antigen is currently unknown. The clonotype was recovered from a female donor with breast cancer. Some clones in this sample may be carry-over from other donors' samples. Sequencing was done on a sample of axillary lymph node tissue.

As DNA, the CDR3 is TGTGCCACCAGCAGAGAGGGGTCTCAGCCCCAGCATTTT. Residues: CATSREGSQPQHF. The chain is built from TRBV15 and TRBJ1-5, with D uncertain. V was shortened by 0 bases and J by 6 bases, with 6 bases between the two germline ends. The CDR3 sequence is 13 residues long. CDR1 LNHNV and CDR2 YYDKDF come from the germline V gene (reference sequence).